These 26 T cell receptor beta chains came from one sample sequenced in a study of regulatory T cells in long-lasting Graves disease. Arm-PCR of CDR3 regions with iRepertoire HTBI primers generated TCR beta libraries. Using its own MiXCR run on the multiplex PCR reads, TCRdb lists one record per CDR3 protein. This sample has around 420,000 distinct CDR3 sequences, with 15% found just once. Time point indicated: newly diagnosed GD, antithyroid drugs for less than 3 months. Generation of the TCR library employed RNA extracted from PBMCs. These records were also assigned to another study, of T cells in Graves' hyperthyroidism and ophthalmopathy.

The sequences come from peripheral blood mononuclear cells (PBMCs), collected at new diagnosis, from a patient treated with antithyroid drugs. The source of these receptors is a middle-aged woman with Graves disease.

This chain joins TRBV5-6 and TRBJ2-4; weak D call: TRBD1 (5 bases). Germline V gene data show CDR1 as SGHDT and CDR2 as YYEEEE. V was shortened by 2 bases and J by 6 bases, with 6 bases between the two germline ends. The length of the CDR3 is 12 residues. This CDR3 is CASSFTGNIQYF. DNA of the CDR3: TGTGCCAGCAGCTTTACAGGAAACATTCAGTACTTC.

This clonotype was seen many times. The chain has TRBV13 and TRBJ2-7; D perhaps matches TRBD1 (6 bases). V dropped 5 bases and J dropped 0 bases, with 11 bases sitting between them. This CDR3 spans 14 amino acids. Germline V gene data show CDR1 as PRHDT and CDR2 as FYEKMQ (reference sequence). The CDR3 sequence is CASSNRDNSYEQYF. The CDR3 region has the DNA TGTGCCAGCAGCAACCGGGACAACTCCTACGAGCAGTACTTC.

The chain is built from TRBV15 and TRBJ2-3, with D uncertain. V shed 2 bases and J shed 0 bases, with 9 bases lying between them. The CDR3 covers 15 residues. CDR1 and CDR2 (germline): LNHNV, YYDKDF (reference sequence). The CDR3 spells CATSRRRPSTDTQYF. The DNA for the CDR3 is TGTGCCACCAGCAGAAGGAGACCAAGCACAGATACGCAGTATTTT.

This clonotype has a count of ten or more. V usage is TRBV12-3 or TRBV12-4 and J usage is TRBJ2-1; TRBD2 matches at 9 bases. The ends lost 6 bases at V and 4 bases at J; junction bases unmatched: 7. The CDR3 extends over 15 amino acids. CDR3 coding DNA: TGTGCCAGCAGACGGAGACTAGCGGAATACAATGAGCAGTTCTTC. Translated: CASRRRLAEYNEQFF.

The CDR3 nucleotides are TGTGCCAGCTCACGCGGGACAGAGGGGGGGCTAGCCAAAAACATTCAGTACTTC. Amino acid sequence: CASSRGTEGGLAKNIQYF. The chain recombines TRBV18 with TRBJ2-4; D possibly uses TRBD1 or TRBD2 (7 bases each). The CDR3 is 18 residues long. Germline V gene sequence: CDR1 KGHSH, CDR2 LQKENI. V dropped 4 bases and J dropped 0 bases, with 19 bases sitting between them.

This clonotype appeared many times. The V call is TRBV7-6, the J call TRBJ1-1; TRBD1 is a possible D gene (6 bases). V was shortened by 5 bases and J by 3 bases, with 13 bases between the two germline ends. Germline CDR1 and CDR2: SGHVS and FNYEAQ. The length of the CDR3 is 14 residues. CDR3 loop: CASSPDSGDTEAFF. For the CDR3, the DNA is TGTGCCAGCAGCCCGGACAGCGGAGACACTGAAGCTTTCTTT.

This clonotype was recorded at least ten times. This chain connects TRBV11-2 to TRBJ2-2, with 11 nucleotides matching TRBD2. Germline CDR1 and CDR2: SGHAT and FQNNGV. This CDR3 has 17 amino acids. The J segment lost 4 bases and the V segment lost 0 bases, leaving 4 bases of the junction unmatched. The CDR3 loop is CASSLELAGGGTGELFF. In nucleotides, the CDR3 is TGTGCCAGCAGCTTAGAGCTAGCGGGAGGTGGCACCGGGGAGCTGTTTTTT.

This clonotype came up many times. The gene calls are TRBV7-9 and TRBJ2-3; maybe TRBD2 (6 bases). Trimming removed 2 bases at V and 2 bases at J, with 14 bases between. The CDR3 has 16 amino acids. The V gene's germline CDR1 is SEHNR and CDR2 FQNEAQ (reference sequence). The CDR3 nucleotides read TGTGCCAGCAGCTTATTAATAGCGGAGGTCACAGATACGCAGTATTTT. Translated: CASSLLIAEVTDTQYF.

This clonotype has a handful of counts. This rearrangement joins TRBV19 to TRBJ2-7, with 7 bases lining up with TRBD2. CDR3 length: 15 residues. Germline-derived CDR1 and CDR2 are LNHDA and SQIVND (reference sequence). Trimming took 1 base from V and 0 from J; bases not matched to a gene: 3. CDR3 region: CASSIAGGYSYEQYF. The CDR3 DNA reads TGTGCCAGTAGTATAGCGGGAGGCTACTCCTACGAGCAGTACTTC. Complete variable domain (other parts from reference TRBV19 and TRBJ2-7): DGGITQSPKYLFRKEGQNVTLSCEQNLNHDAMYWYRQDPGQGLRLIYYSQIVNDFQKGDIAEGYSVSREKKESFPLTVTSAQKNPTAFYLCASSIAGGYSYEQYFGPGTRLTVT.

This clonotype showed up many times. The chain is built from TRBV2 and TRBJ1-6; no firm D call. This CDR3 spans 15 amino acids. The germline CDR1 and CDR2 sequences are SNHLY and FYNNEI. Trimming cost V 3 bases and J 8 bases, with 14 bases left between them. CDR3 sequence (DNA): TGTGCCAGCAGTGATAGTCCCACTGGAGATTCACCCCTCCACTTT. Its protein is CASSDSPTGDSPLHF.

This clonotype was recorded at least ten times. This sequence joins TRBV30 and TRBJ2-1; D remains unclear. The germline V and J ends were trimmed by 6 bases and 2 bases, with 5 bases remaining between them. The CDR3 has 11 amino acids. The germline CDR1 and CDR2 sequences are GTSNPN and SVGIG (reference sequence). CDR3 nucleotides: TGTGCCTGCAACGCCTACAATGAGCAGTTCTTC. This translates into CACNAYNEQFF.

The chain has TRBV28 and TRBJ2-6; 9 nucleotides agree with TRBD1. The CDR3 is 17 amino acids. The V gene's germline CDR1 is MDHEN and CDR2 SYDVKM. V shed 2 bases and J 3 bases; nucleotides not matched to a gene: 5. CDR3 in DNA: TGTGCCAGCAGTTTAACAGGGGGCGGATTTGGGGCCAACGTCCTGACTTTC. Amino acid sequence: CASSLTGGGFGANVLTF.

This clonotype was detected ten times or more. The chain couples TRBV11-2 to TRBJ2-7; 9 positions match TRBD1. Trimming cost V 3 bases and J 6 bases; bases outside gene matches: 9. CDR1 is SGHAT, CDR2 FQNNGV, per germline. This CDR3 is 15 amino acids long. The CDR3 reads CASSFDPGQGTEQYF. CDR3 DNA: TGTGCCAGCAGCTTTGATCCGGGACAGGGTACCGAGCAGTACTTC.

This clonotype was seen at least ten times. The rearrangement links TRBV20-1 to TRBJ2-3; D assignment may be TRBD1 or TRBD2 (5 bases each). CDR3 size: 20 residues. Trimming removed 3 bases at V and 0 bases at J, with 28 bases between. Germline lookup yields CDR1 DFQATT and CDR2 SNEGSKA (reference sequence). CDR3 nucleotides: TGCAGTGCTAGGTCCCCCCGACTGGGGGTCAGGGCCCCGAGCACAGATACGCAGTATTTT. This sequence encodes CSARSPRLGVRAPSTDTQYF.

Ten or more counts support this clonotype. The chain links TRBV28 to TRBJ2-3; no clear D gene. V was trimmed by 2 bases and J by 1 base, leaving 10 bases between them. The CDR3 covers 15 residues. CDR1 and CDR2 (germline): MDHEN, SYDVKM. CDR3 bases: TGTGCCAGCAGTTTACCCCCCAGCGGCACAGATACGCAGTATTTT. Translating it yields CASSLPPSGTDTQYF.

This clonotype was observed many times. The CDR3 sequence: CASSLPEWGDRRNTGELFF. In DNA, the CDR3 is TGTGCCAGCAGCCTCCCTGAGTGGGGGGACAGGCGAAACACCGGGGAGCTGTTTTTT. V usage is TRBV11-2 and J usage is TRBJ2-2; 8 positions agree with TRBD1. The length of the CDR3 is 19 residues. J gave up 2 bases and V 5 bases, and 16 bases lay outside the gene matches. The germline gives CDR1 SGHAT, CDR2 FQNNGV.

This clonotype was found a few times. The J gene is TRBJ2-5, the V gene TRBV9, with D hard to call. This CDR3 is 14 amino acids long. Trimming cost V 0 bases and J 5 bases, with 11 bases left between them. Germline assignment: CDR1 SGDLS and CDR2 YYNGEE. The CDR3 loop is CASSVESVPETQYF. The CDR3 nucleotides read TGTGCCAGCAGCGTAGAATCAGTTCCGGAGACCCAGTACTTC.

V is TRBV27 and J is TRBJ1-2; 8 nucleotides match TRBD1. V lost 5 bases and J lost 8; bases outside the gene matches: 10. Per the germline V gene, CDR1 is MNHEY and CDR2 is SMNVEV (reference sequence). This CDR3 has 14 residues. The CDR3 DNA reads as TGTGCCAGCAGTCCCCGGACAGGGTTCGGGGGCTACACCTTC. Translated, it gives CASSPRTGFGGYTF.

This clonotype has at least ten counts. The rearrangement joins TRBV28 to TRBJ1-2; D uncertain. The germline gives CDR1 MDHEN, CDR2 SYDVKM. Trimming stripped 1 base from V and 8 bases from J, with 17 bases between. The CDR3 runs to 15 residues. The CDR3 sequence: CASSLFVGLGPGYTF. The CDR3 DNA is TGTGCCAGCAGTTTATTTGTAGGGCTTGGCCCCGGCTACACCTTC.

This clonotype was detected only a few times. The chain couples TRBV29-1 to TRBJ1-1; D gene ambiguous. This CDR3 spans 14 amino acids. The V gene lost 2 bases and the J gene lost 2 bases, with 12 bases spanning the gap. CDR1 and CDR2 (germline): SQVTM, ANQGSEA. CDR3 sequence (DNA): TGCAGCGTTGAAAAACGCGTGTATAACACTGAAGCTTTCTTT. As protein: CSVEKRVYNTEAFF.

This clonotype has only a few counts. V is TRBV3-2 and J is TRBJ2-1; the D segment call TRBD2 is taken from the table without a DNA check. TRBV3-2 is assigned pseudogene status. The CDR3 loop spans 11 amino acids. For the CDR3, the DNA is TGTGCGCCGGGGGAGGTTTTTGAGCAGTTCTTC. Residues: CAPGEVFEQFF.

J is TRBJ2-3 and V is TRBV30; TRBD1 matches 8 bases. The CDR3 length is 15 residues. Germline CDR1 and CDR2: GTSNPN and SVGIG (reference sequence). V lost 3 bases, J lost 2 bases, and 7 bases stayed unmatched. The DNA of the CDR3 is TGTGCCTGGAGCACGGGACAGGCTTCCACAGATACGCAGTATTTT. Translating gives CAWSTGQASTDTQYF.

This clonotype was found many times. V usage is TRBV28 and J usage is TRBJ2-7; D is possibly TRBD1 (5 bases). This CDR3 spans 15 amino acids. Germline V CDR1 and CDR2: MDHEN, SYDVKM. Between the trimmed V and J ends, which lost 5 bases and 4 bases, there was a span of 18 bases. The CDR3 DNA reads TGTGCCAGCAGTCACCAGGACAAGCTGAGGTACGAGCAGTACTTC. Protein product: CASSHQDKLRYEQYF.

This clonotype was counted many times. This chain's CDR3 is CASSSETQYF. The CDR3 DNA sequence: TGTGCCAGCAGCTCAGAGACCCAGTACTTC. V usage is TRBV11-2 and J usage is TRBJ2-5; D is ambiguous. V lost 4 bases to trimming and J lost 4 bases, with 1 base between them. Germline V lookup: CDR1 SGHAT, CDR2 FQNNGV. CDR3 size: 10 residues.

CDR3 region: CASRGSWADTQYF. The CDR3 region has the DNA TGTGCCAGCAGGGGGAGTTGGGCAGATACGCAGTATTTT. The genes are TRBV10-3 and TRBJ2-3; TRBD1 agrees at 7 bases. Germline assignment: CDR1 ENHRY and CDR2 SYGVKD. J was trimmed by 4 bases and V by 10 bases; bases with no gene match: 8. The length of the CDR3 is 13 residues.

This clonotype was observed many times. The chain joins TRBV2 to TRBJ2-5; D is possibly TRBD1 (6 bases). V lost 6 bases and J lost 5, with 16 bases in between. Germline V lookup: CDR1 SNHLY, CDR2 FYNNEI. The CDR3 spans 14 residues. The CDR3 reads CASRDPTGRETQYF. The CDR3, as DNA: TGTGCCAGCAGGGACCCCACAGGGCGGGAGACCCAGTACTTC. Using reference TRBV2 and TRBJ2-5 for the parts outside the CDR3, the full variable domain is EPEVTQTPSHQVTQMGQEVILRCVPISNHLYFYWYRQILGQKVEFLVSFYNNEISEKSEIFDDQFSVERPDGSNFTLKIRSTKLEDSAMYFCASRDPTGRETQYFGPGTRLLVL.